The TCR beta chain described here comes from a study of beta chain features in type 1 diabetes. Reverse transcribing all isolated RNA meant expressed TCRB transcripts were sequenced. Here immunoSEQ multiplex PCR was the method, and the copy in TCRdb shows in-frame clones only, minus some. The sample carries 300,000 to 450,000 clones, roughly 12% recorded once. This clone was seen more than once but under ten times. Its target is not known. Trimming stripped 6 bases from V and 4 bases from J, with 19 bases between. Germline lookup yields CDR1 SQVTM and CDR2 ANQGSEA. There are 15 residues in the CDR3. Study-wide findings and caveats: Significant though moderate, a shortening of TCRB CDR3s appeared in all four CD4+ subsets of Type 1 diabetes patients.

The genes are TRBV29-1 and TRBJ1-3, with D tentatively TRBD1 (6 bases). The sequenced material came from naive CD4+ T cells from blood. The TCR comes from a woman aged 18-35 years with type 1 diabetes. The CDR3 is CSVGGPTGSGNTIYF. CDR3 sequence (DNA): TGCAGCGTAGGTGGCCCGACAGGTTCCGGAAACACCATATATTTT.